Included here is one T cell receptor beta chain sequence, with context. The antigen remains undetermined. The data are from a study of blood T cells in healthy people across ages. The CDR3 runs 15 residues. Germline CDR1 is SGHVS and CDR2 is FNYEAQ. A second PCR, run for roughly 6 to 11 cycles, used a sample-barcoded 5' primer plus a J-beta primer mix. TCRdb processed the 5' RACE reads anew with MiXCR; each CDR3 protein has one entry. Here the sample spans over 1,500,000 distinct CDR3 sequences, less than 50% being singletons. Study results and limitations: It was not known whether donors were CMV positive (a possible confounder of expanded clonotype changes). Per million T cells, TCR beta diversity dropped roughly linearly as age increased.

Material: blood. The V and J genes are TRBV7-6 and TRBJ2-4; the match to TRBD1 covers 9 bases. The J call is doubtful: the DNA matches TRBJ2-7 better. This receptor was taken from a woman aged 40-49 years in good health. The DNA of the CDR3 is TGTGCCAGCAGCTCTAGTGGGACAGGGCGGGACGAGCAGTACTTC. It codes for CASSSSGTGRDEQYF.